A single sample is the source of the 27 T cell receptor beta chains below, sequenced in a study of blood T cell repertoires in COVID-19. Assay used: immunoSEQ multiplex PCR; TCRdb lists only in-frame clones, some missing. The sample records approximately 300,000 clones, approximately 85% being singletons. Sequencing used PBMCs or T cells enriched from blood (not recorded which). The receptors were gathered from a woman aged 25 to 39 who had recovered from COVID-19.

The CDR3 sequence: CAIKLAEGTDTQYF. The CDR3 nucleotides read TGTGCCATCAAACTAGCGGAGGGGACAGATACGCAGTATTTT. J is TRBJ2-3 and V is TRBV10-3; 8 positions match TRBD2. Germline loops: CDR1 ENHRY, CDR2 SYGVKD. The trim removed 7 bases at V and 3 bases at J, leaving 6 bases unmatched. This CDR3 is 14 amino acids long.

The CDR3 DNA reads as TGTGCCAGCAGCCGGGACAGGGGCTCCTACGAGCAGTACTTC. This codes for CASSRDRGSYEQYF. This chain links TRBV7-3 with TRBJ2-7; TRBD1 agrees at 10 bases. With 5 bases clipped from V and 0 bases from J, the junction kept 1 base outside the gene matches. CDR1 and CDR2 from the germline V gene are SGHTA and FQGTGA. The length of the CDR3 is 14 residues.

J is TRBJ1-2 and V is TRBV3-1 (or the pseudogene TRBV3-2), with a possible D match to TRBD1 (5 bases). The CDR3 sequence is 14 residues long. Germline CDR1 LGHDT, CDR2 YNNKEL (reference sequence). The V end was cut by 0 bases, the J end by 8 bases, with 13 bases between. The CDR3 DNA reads TGTGCCAGCAGCCAAGAATGGGACTCGGGAGGCTACACCTTC. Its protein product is CASSQEWDSGGYTF.

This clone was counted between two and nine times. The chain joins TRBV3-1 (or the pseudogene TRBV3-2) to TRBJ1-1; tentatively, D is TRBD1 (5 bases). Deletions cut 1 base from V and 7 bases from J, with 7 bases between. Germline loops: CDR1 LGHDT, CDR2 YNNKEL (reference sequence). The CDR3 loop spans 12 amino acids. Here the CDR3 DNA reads TGTGCCAGCAGCCAAGGGGGGGTTGAAGCTTTCTTT. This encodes CASSQGGVEAFF.

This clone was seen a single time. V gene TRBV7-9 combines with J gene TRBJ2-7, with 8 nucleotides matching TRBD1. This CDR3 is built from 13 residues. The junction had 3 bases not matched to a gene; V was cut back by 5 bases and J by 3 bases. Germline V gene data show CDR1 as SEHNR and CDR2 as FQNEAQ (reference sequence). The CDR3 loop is CASSLTGDYEQYF. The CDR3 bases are TGTGCCAGCAGCCTGACAGGGGACTACGAGCAGTACTTC.

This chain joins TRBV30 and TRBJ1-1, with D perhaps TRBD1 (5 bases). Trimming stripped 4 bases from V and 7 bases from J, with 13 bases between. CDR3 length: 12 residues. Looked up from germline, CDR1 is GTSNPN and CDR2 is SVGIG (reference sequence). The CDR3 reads CAWMWGTSEAFF. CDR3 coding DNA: TGTGCCTGGATGTGGGGGACTAGTGAAGCTTTCTTT. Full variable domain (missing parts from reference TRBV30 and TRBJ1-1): SQTIHQWPATLVQPVGSPLSLECTVEGTSNPNLYWYRQAAGRGLQLLFYSVGIGQISSEVPQNLSASRPQDRQFILSSKKLLLSDSGFYLCAWMWGTSEAFFGQGTRLTVV.

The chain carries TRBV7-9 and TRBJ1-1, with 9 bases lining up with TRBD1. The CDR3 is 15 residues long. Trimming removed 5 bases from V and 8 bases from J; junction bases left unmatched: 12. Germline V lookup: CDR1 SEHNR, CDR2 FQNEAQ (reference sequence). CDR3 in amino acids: CASSDKDRGLREAFF. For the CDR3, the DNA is TGTGCCAGCAGCGATAAAGACAGGGGGTTGAGGGAAGCTTTCTTT.

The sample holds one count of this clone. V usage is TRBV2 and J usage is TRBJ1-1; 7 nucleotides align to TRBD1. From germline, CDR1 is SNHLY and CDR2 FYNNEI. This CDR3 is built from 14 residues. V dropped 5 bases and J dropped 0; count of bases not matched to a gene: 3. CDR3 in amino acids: CASSKGQLNTEAFF. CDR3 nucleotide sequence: TGTGCCAGCAGTAAGGGACAGCTGAACACTGAAGCTTTCTTT.

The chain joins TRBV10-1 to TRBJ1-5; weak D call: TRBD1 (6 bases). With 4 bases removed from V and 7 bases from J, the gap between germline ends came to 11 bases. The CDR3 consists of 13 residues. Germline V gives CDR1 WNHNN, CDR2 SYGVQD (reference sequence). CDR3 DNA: TGCGCCAGCAGTGTATCGAGGGGGCAGCCCCAGCATTTT. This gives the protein CASSVSRGQPQHF.

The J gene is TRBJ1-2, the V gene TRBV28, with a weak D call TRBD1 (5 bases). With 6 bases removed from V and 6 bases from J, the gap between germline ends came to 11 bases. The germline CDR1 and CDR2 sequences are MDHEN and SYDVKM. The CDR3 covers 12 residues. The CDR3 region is CASSPGGDGYTF. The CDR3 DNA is TGTGCCAGCAGCCCCGGGGGGGATGGCTACACCTTC.

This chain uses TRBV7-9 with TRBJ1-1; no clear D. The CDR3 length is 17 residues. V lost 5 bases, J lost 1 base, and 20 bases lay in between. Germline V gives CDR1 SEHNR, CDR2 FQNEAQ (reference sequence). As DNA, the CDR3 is TGTGCCAGCAGCCAATCCAACCGGGGAGTGGCGAACACTGAAGCTTTCTTT. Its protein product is CASSQSNRGVANTEAFF.

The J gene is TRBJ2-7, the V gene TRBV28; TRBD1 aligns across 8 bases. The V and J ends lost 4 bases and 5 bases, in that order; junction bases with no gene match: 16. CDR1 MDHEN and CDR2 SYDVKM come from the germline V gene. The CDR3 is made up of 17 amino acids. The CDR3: CASSSPLRQGLVDEQYF. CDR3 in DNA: TGTGCCAGCAGTTCCCCCCTACGACAGGGGCTAGTTGACGAGCAGTACTTC.

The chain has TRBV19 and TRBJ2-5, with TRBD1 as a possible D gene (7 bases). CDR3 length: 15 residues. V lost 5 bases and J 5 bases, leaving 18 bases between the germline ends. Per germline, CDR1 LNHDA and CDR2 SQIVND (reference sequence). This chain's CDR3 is CASSSRGVPLETQYF. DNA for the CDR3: TGTGCCAGTAGTTCCAGGGGGGTCCCCCTGGAGACCCAGTACTTC.

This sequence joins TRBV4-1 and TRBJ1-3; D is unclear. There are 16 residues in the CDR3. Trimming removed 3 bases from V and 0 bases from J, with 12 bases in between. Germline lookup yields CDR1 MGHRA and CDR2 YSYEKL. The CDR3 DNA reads TGCGCCAGCAGCCAGCCCCTTCGAGACTCTGGAAACACCATATATTTT. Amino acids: CASSQPLRDSGNTIYF.

CDR3 region: CATSVGGDGYTF. Here the CDR3 DNA reads TGTGCCACCAGTGTAGGAGGGGACGGCTACACCTTC. V gene TRBV24-1 combines with J gene TRBJ1-2; possible D gene TRBD1, 5 bases. The CDR3 is made up of 12 amino acids. Between the trimmed V and J ends, which lost 5 bases and 8 bases, there was a span of 11 bases. From germline, CDR1 is KGHDR and CDR2 SFDVKD.

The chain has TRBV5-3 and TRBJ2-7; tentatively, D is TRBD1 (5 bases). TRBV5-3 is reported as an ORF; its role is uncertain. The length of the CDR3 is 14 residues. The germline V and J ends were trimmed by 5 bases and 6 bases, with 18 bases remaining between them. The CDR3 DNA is TGTGCCAGAAGTCAGGACGACAGTGGTTGCGAGCAGTACTTC. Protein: CARSQDDSGCEQYF.

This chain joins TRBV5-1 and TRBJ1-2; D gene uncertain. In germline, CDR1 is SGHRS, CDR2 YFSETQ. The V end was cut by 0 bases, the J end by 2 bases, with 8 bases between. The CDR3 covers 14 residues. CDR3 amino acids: CASSLAGGNYGYTF. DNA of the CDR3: TGCGCCAGCAGCTTGGCTGGCGGGAACTATGGCTACACCTTC.

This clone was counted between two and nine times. The DNA of the CDR3 is TGTGCCAGTAGCGGGGGGGGCCCTGGGGCCAACGTCCTGACTTTC. Translated, it gives CASSGGGPGANVLTF. The genes are TRBV19 and TRBJ2-6, with 8 bases that match TRBD2. This CDR3 is 15 amino acids long. From germline, CDR1 is LNHDA and CDR2 SQIVND (reference sequence). Germline trimming cut 6 bases from V and 2 bases from J; bases unmatched to any gene: 3.

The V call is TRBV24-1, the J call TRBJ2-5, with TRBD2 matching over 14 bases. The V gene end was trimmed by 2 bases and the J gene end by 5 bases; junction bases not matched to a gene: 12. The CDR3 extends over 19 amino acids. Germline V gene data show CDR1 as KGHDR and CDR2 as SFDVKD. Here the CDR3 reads CATSDWGTSGGLRQETQYF. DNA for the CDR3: TGTGCCACCAGTGATTGGGGGACTAGCGGGGGCCTCCGGCAGGAGACCCAGTACTTC.

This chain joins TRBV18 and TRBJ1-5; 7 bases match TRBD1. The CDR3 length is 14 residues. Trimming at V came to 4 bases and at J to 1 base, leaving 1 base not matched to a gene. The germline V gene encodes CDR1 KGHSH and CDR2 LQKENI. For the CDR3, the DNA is TGTGCCAGCTCACAGGGGGCAAGCAATCAGCCCCAGCATTTT. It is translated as CASSQGASNQPQHF.

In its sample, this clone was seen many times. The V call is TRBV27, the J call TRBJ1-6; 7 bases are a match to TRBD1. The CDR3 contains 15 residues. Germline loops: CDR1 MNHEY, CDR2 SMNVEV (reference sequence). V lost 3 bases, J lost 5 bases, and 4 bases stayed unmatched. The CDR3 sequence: CASSLYRGHNSPLHF. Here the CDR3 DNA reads TGTGCCAGCAGTTTGTACAGGGGACATAATTCACCCCTCCACTTT.

DNA of the CDR3: TGTGCCAGCAGCTTGGACGGGGGTGGAAACACCATATATTTT. It encodes CASSLDGGGNTIYF. The chain employs TRBV5-8 and TRBJ1-3; perhaps TRBD1 as D (5 bases). CDR1 SGHTS and CDR2 YDEGEE come from the germline V gene. V lost 0 bases and J lost 3, with 7 bases in between. CDR3 length equals 14 residues.

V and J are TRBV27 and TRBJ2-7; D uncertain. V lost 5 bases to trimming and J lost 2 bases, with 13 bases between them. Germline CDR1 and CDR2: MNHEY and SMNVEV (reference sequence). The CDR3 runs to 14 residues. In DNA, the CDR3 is TGTGCCAGCAGTCCCTTCCGACAAGCCTACGAGCAGTACTTC. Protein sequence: CASSPFRQAYEQYF.

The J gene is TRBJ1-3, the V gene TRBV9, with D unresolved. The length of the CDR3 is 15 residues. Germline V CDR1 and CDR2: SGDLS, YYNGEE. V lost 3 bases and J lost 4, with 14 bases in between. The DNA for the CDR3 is TGTGCCAGCAGCGAAATCCCTACCCAAGGAAACACCATATATTTT. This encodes CASSEIPTQGNTIYF.

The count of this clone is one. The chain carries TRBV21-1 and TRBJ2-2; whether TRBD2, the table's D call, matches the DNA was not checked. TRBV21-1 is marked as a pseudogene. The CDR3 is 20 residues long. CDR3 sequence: CASSKVAGNAVKTNTGELFF. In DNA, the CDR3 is TGTGCCAGCAGCAAAGTGGCGGGAAACGCGGTTAAAACGAACACCGGGGAGCTGTTTTTT.

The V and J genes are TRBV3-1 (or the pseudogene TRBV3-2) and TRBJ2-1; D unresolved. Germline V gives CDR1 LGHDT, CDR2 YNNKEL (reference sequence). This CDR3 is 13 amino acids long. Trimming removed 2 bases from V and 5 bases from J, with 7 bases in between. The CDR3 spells CASSQRRHNEQFF. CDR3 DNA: TGTGCCAGCAGCCAACGGAGACACAATGAGCAGTTCTTC.

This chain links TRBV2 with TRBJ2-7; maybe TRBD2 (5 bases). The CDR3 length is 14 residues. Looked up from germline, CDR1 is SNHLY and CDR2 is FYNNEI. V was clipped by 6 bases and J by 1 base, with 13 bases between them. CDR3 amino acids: CASRARGHSYEQYF. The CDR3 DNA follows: TGTGCCAGCAGGGCCCGGGGTCATTCCTACGAGCAGTACTTC.